The source of this T cell receptor beta chain is a study of blood T cell repertoires in COVID-19. Germline trimming cut 2 bases from V and 3 bases from J; bases unmatched to any gene: 5. CDR3 length: 16 residues. Germline lookup yields CDR1 SGHRS and CDR2 YFSETQ. Living in 25 or so US areas, the participants were between roughly 18 and 95 years of age. Per the authors' pipeline: Nucleated cell number was recorded as an estimate derived from reference gene primer amplification. Method: immunoSEQ multiplex PCR; TCRdb's copy keeps in-frame clones and lacks some. V and J calls plus clone size are reproduced from that table; the DNA served to infer D and trimming. This sample yields roughly 170,000 clones, of which over 70% are seen a single time; around 3.6% belongs to the top ten.

The specimen was PBMCs or T cells enriched from blood (not recorded which). This TCR was recovered from a woman aged 45-60 years in a cohort exposed to, infected with or recovered from COVID-19 (not recorded which). V and J are TRBV5-1 and TRBJ1-4, with 9 bases matching TRBD1. CDR3 DNA: TGCGCCAGCAGCTTTCGCCGGGACAGGGCTAATGAAAAACTGTTTTTT. Translation: CASSFRRDRANEKLFF. The entire variable domain, with the rest obtained from reference TRBV5-1 and TRBJ1-4, is as follows: KAGVTQTPRYLIKTRGQQVTLSCSPISGHRSVSWYQQTPGQGLQFLFEYFSETQRNKGNFPGRFSGRQFSNSRSEMNVSTLELGDSALYLCASSFRRDRANEKLFFGSGTQLSVL.